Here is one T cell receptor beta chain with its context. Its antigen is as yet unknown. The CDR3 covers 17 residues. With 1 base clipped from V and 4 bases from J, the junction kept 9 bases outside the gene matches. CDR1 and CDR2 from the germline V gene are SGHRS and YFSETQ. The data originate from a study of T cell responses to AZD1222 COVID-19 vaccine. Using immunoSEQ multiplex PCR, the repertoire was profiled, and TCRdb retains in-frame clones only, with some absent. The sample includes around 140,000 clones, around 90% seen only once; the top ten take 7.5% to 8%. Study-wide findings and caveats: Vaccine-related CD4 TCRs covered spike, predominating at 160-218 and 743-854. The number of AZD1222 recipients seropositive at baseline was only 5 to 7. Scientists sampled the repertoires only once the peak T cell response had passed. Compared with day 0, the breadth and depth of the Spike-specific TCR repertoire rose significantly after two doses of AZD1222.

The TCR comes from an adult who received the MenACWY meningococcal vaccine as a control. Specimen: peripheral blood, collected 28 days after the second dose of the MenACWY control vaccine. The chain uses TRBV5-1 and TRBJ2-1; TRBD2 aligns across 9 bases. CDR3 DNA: TGCGCCAGCAGCTTGACGGCTAGCGGGATGGGTTACAATGAGCAGTTCTTC. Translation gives CASSLTASGMGYNEQFF. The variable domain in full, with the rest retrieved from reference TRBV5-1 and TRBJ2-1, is KAGVTQTPRYLIKTRGQQVTLSCSPISGHRSVSWYQQTPGQGLQFLFEYFSETQRNKGNFPGRFSGRQFSNSRSEMNVSTLELGDSALYLCASSLTASGMGYNEQFFGPGTRLTVL.